The 18 T cell receptor beta chains given below trace back to one sample, sequenced in a study of shared clonotypes between healthy human individuals. Some clones are missing from TCRdb's copy, which holds only in-frame ones; the method was immunoSEQ multiplex PCR. The data hold millions of clones, with approximately 94% observed a single time. As defined, naive CD8 cells were CD45RO-negative and positively selected for CCR7, with terminally differentiated effector memory CD45RA+ cells excluded. Sequencing used naive CD8+ T cells sorted from blood. The receptors shown here come from a man younger than 35 in good health.

The genes are TRBV28 and TRBJ1-1, with D possibly TRBD1 on 5 matching bases. The CDR3 sequence is 12 residues long. Germline-derived CDR1 and CDR2 are MDHEN and SYDVKM. The germline V and J ends were trimmed by 3 bases and 12 bases, with 14 bases remaining between them. This CDR3 reads CASSFGGVKTFF. CDR3 nucleotides: TGTGCCAGCAGTTTTGGGGGAGTTAAAACTTTCTTT.

The CDR3 is CASSDWAGRSNTEAFF. CDR3 DNA sequence: TGCGCCAGCAGTGATTGGGCAGGGAGGTCGAACACTGAAGCTTTCTTT. This chain connects TRBV10-2 to TRBJ1-1; D is perhaps TRBD1 (5 bases). Germline values: CDR1 WSHSY, CDR2 SAAADI. This CDR3 contains 16 residues. The V gene lost 3 bases and the J gene lost 1 base, with 15 bases spanning the gap.

The V call is TRBV27, the J call TRBJ2-5; 9 bases agree with TRBD1. The DNA end favors TRBJ2-7, so the J call may be wrong. Germline V gives CDR1 MNHEY, CDR2 SMNVEV (reference sequence). The CDR3 runs 15 residues. CDR3 in amino acids: CASSAGTGWFYEQYF. CDR3 bases: TGTGCCAGCAGTGCTGGGACAGGGTGGTTCTACGAGCAGTACTTC.

Here the CDR3 reads CASSLEPRDSEAYEQYF. The DNA of the CDR3 is TGCGCCAGCAGCTTGGAGCCCCGGGACAGCGAAGCCTACGAGCAGTACTTC. This chain uses TRBV5-1 with TRBJ2-7, with 7 bases fitting TRBD1. V shed 0 bases, J shed 2 bases, and the junction held 11 bases outside the gene matches. Germline V gives CDR1 SGHRS, CDR2 YFSETQ. The CDR3 consists of 17 residues.

A remark on this clone: Relative to the germline gene, one junction end is altered; a read error may explain this. J is TRBJ2-5 and V is TRBV7-9, with TRBD2 matching over 9 bases. CDR1 is SEHNR and CDR2 is FQNEAQ in the germline V gene (reference sequence). This CDR3 contains 12 residues. CDR3 region: CASSSSGGPLHF. The CDR3 DNA reads as TGTGCCAGCAGCTCCAGCGGGGGGCCCCTCCACTTC.

J is TRBJ1-3 and V is TRBV5-6; TRBD1 matches 9 bases. This CDR3 comprises 14 residues. CDR1 SGHDT and CDR2 YYEEEE come from the germline V gene. J gave up 6 bases and V 4 bases, and 5 bases lay outside the gene matches. CDR3 residues: CASSPGQGLNTIYF. CDR3 sequence (DNA): TGTGCCAGCAGCCCAGGACAGGGGCTAAACACCATATATTTT.

J is TRBJ2-3 and V is TRBV19; D assignment may be TRBD1 or TRBD2 (5 bases each). V gave up 2 bases and J gave up 5 bases, with 20 bases separating them. The germline V gene encodes CDR1 LNHDA and CDR2 SQIVND (reference sequence). CDR3 length: 17 residues. This chain's CDR3 is CASSIIIRDLAGDTQYF. As DNA, the CDR3 is TGTGCCAGTAGTATAATAATTCGGGACCTGGCCGGAGATACGCAGTATTTT.

The gene calls are TRBV9 and TRBJ2-1; tentative D call: TRBD2 (5 bases). CDR1 and CDR2 from the germline V gene are SGDLS and YYNGEE. The V end lost 4 bases, the J end lost 10 bases, and 15 bases lay between the germline ends. The CDR3 is 13 amino acids. The CDR3 bases are TGTGCCAGCAGCTCGCCCCCGGGGATAGAGCAGTTCTTC. Encoded protein: CASSSPPGIEQFF.

J is TRBJ2-7 and V is TRBV7-9, with D possibly called TRBD1 or TRBD2 (6 bases each). Germline V gene sequence: CDR1 SEHNR, CDR2 FQNEAQ (reference sequence). The V end was cut by 4 bases, the J end by 6 bases, with 22 bases between. The CDR3 has 16 amino acids. CDR3 sequence reads: CASSSNPQGGGSEQYF. As DNA, the CDR3 is TGTGCCAGCAGCTCCAACCCACAGGGTGGAGGGTCCGAGCAGTACTTC.

This sequence joins TRBV4-1 and TRBJ1-1; D uncertain. Germline V gene data show CDR1 as MGHRA and CDR2 as YSYEKL. V lost 1 base to trimming and J lost 5 bases, with 11 bases between them. The CDR3 has 14 residues. The DNA for the CDR3 is TGCGCCAGCAGCCAAGCATGGGTCGGAACTGAAGCTTTCTTT. Protein: CASSQAWVGTEAFF.

This chain links TRBV4-1 with TRBJ2-7; no firm D call. In germline, CDR1 is MGHRA, CDR2 YSYEKL. V lost 2 bases to trimming and J lost 6 bases, with 11 bases between them. This CDR3 has 13 amino acids. This CDR3 is CASSQSGSREQYF. The CDR3 nucleotides are TGCGCCAGCAGCCAATCCGGTTCCCGCGAGCAGTACTTC.

V gene TRBV11-2 combines with J gene TRBJ1-2; 8 nucleotides align to TRBD1. The CDR3 length is 15 residues. Germline V gene data show CDR1 as SGHAT and CDR2 as FQNNGV. J was trimmed by 6 bases and V by 1 base; bases with no gene match: 7. CDR3 amino acids: CASSLVAGGENGYTF. The CDR3 region has the DNA TGTGCCAGCAGCTTAGTGGCAGGGGGCGAGAATGGCTACACCTTC.

This sequence joins TRBV4-1 and TRBJ1-6; no firm D call. Per the germline V gene, CDR1 is MGHRA and CDR2 is YSYEKL. The CDR3 covers 19 residues. V was cut by 0 bases and J by 6 bases, with 21 bases left in between. The CDR3 coding sequence is TGCGCCAGCAGCCAAGATAAAGAGGGAACCCCCTCACCTAATTCACCCCTCCACTTT. Encoded protein: CASSQDKEGTPSPNSPLHF.

The chain couples TRBV7-9 to TRBJ1-1; D may be TRBD1 (6 bases). The CDR3 sequence is 13 residues long. V was trimmed by 5 bases and J by 5 bases, leaving 12 bases between them. Germline CDR1 reads SEHNR; CDR2 reads FQNEAQ (reference sequence). The CDR3 loop reads CASSPGRGTEAFF. CDR3 coding DNA: TGTGCCAGCAGCCCGGGCAGGGGAACTGAAGCTTTCTTT.

The V gene is TRBV6-1, the J gene TRBJ1-1; the D is unclear. Trimming removed 3 bases at V and 6 bases at J, with 14 bases between. Germline values: CDR1 MNHNS, CDR2 SASEGT. The CDR3 sequence is 14 residues long. Here the CDR3 DNA reads TGTGCCAGCAGTGAGGGTCCGGGTAACCCTGAAGCTTTCTTT. Translating gives CASSEGPGNPEAFF.

CDR3 in amino acids: CASSLGPTDYEQYF. The CDR3 DNA reads TGTGCCAGCAGCCTCGGCCCCACAGATTACGAGCAGTACTTC. The rearrangement links TRBV9 to TRBJ2-7; D is undetermined. The CDR3 is 14 amino acids. Germline V gene data show CDR1 as SGDLS and CDR2 as YYNGEE. Trimming took off 4 bases at V and 4 bases at J, with 15 bases between the two ends.

The chain uses TRBV10-2 and TRBJ2-1, with a tentative D call TRBD2 (6 bases). The CDR3 is 13 residues long. Between the trimmed V and J ends, which lost 3 bases and 7 bases, there was a span of 10 bases. Germline assignment: CDR1 WSHSY and CDR2 SAAADI. In DNA form, the CDR3 reads TGCGCCAGCAGTGAAGGAGGGCTTAATGAGCAGTTCTTC. Translated, it gives CASSEGGLNEQFF.

The chain links TRBV30 to TRBJ2-6; D ambiguous. The germline V gene has CDR1 GTSNPN and CDR2 SVGIG (reference sequence). This CDR3 contains 20 residues. V lost 2 bases and J lost 1, with 24 bases in between. The CDR3 loop reads CAWSKIGLRTVGSGANVLTF. The CDR3 nucleotides are TGTGCCTGGAGTAAAATAGGGTTGAGGACGGTAGGTTCTGGGGCCAACGTCCTGACTTTC. Full variable domain (missing parts from reference TRBV30 and TRBJ2-6): SQTIHQWPATLVQPVGSPLSLECTVEGTSNPNLYWYRQAAGRGLQLLFYSVGIGQISSEVPQNLSASRPQDRQFILSSKKLLLSDSGFYLCAWSKIGLRTVGSGANVLTFGAGSRLTVL.